This T cell receptor (beta chain) came from a study of T cell responses to AZD1222 COVID-19 vaccine. The CDR3 is made up of 16 amino acids. Germline V lookup: CDR1 LGHNA, CDR2 YSLEER. V shed 1 base and J 5 bases; nucleotides not matched to a gene: 10. Profiled with immunoSEQ multiplex PCR; TCRdb holds only in-frame clones, not every one. The sample lists about 83,000 clones, 75% to 95% occurring once. It was second doses at about 4 or about 12 weeks that were pooled. About this clone itself: The antigen is unknown.

Study-level findings and limits: Every sample of the repertoires postdated the peak T cell response. Vaccination with two AZD1222 doses was followed by a rise in Spike-specific TCR breadth and depth. At baseline, seropositivity was found in only a handful of AZD1222 recipients.

This chain uses TRBV4-3 with TRBJ2-7, with 8 bases identical to TRBD2. This clonotype was sampled from an adult who received the AZD1222 COVID-19 vaccine. Source: peripheral blood, taken 28 days after the second AZD1222 dose. CDR3 coding DNA: TGCGCCAGCAGCCAAGGAGAGGGACTAGTTCACCACGAGCAGTACTTC. It specifies CASSQGEGLVHHEQYF.